This T cell receptor beta chain stems from a study of blood T cells in healthy people across ages. The CDR3 runs to 14 residues. Trimming removed 6 bases at V and 6 bases at J, with 17 bases between. In germline, CDR1 is MNHNY, CDR2 SVGAGI (reference sequence). Primers used in a second PCR of about 7 to 11 cycles were a sample-barcoded 5' primer and a J-beta primer mix. MiXCR, run by TCRdb on the 5' RACE reads, gives a single entry per CDR3 protein. The sample includes about 650,000 distinct CDR3 sequences, about 30% of them seen just once. There are many counts of this clonotype. Sequenced sample: blood. The genes are TRBV6-6 and TRBJ1-2; the D is unclear. The sequence came from an elderly woman in good health. The CDR3 sequence is CASRADASRDGYTF. CDR3 nucleotide sequence: TGTGCCAGCAGAGCGGACGCTTCGAGGGATGGCTACACCTTC.